The 23 T cell receptor beta chains listed next were all sequenced from one sample in a study of cytomegalovirus exposure and HLA in healthy donors. Both 60 Vbeta primers and 13 Jbeta primers went into the PCR. The data were produced by immunoSEQ multiplex PCR, yet TCRdb's version contains in-frame clones alone and is incomplete. The sample includes about 220,000 clones, around 80% of them seen just once. The sample consisted of PBMCs. Receptors were obtained from a woman aged 40-49 years in good health and CMV-seropositive.

The table lists this clone with a few counts. The CDR3: CATSSGGEYEQYF. For the CDR3, the DNA is TGTGCCACCAGCTCGGGGGGGGAATACGAGCAGTACTTC. J is TRBJ2-7 and V is TRBV6-5; 8 bases fit TRBD2. Germline V lookup: CDR1 MNHEY, CDR2 SVGAGI. Unmatched junction bases numbered 9, after V lost 10 bases and J lost 4 bases. CDR3 length equals 13 residues.

This rearrangement joins TRBV30 to TRBJ1-5; 8 bases match TRBD1. Per germline, CDR1 GTSNPN and CDR2 SVGIG (reference sequence). Germline trimming cut 4 bases from V and 7 bases from J; bases unmatched to any gene: 6. The CDR3 spans 13 residues. CDR3 nucleotide sequence: TGTGCCTGGACCCTCGGACAGGGCCAGCCCCAGCATTTT. Residues: CAWTLGQGQPQHF.

The sample holds a few counts of this clone. The chain couples TRBV19 to TRBJ2-3; 12 nucleotides match TRBD2. This CDR3 comprises 16 residues. J lost 1 base, V lost 5 bases, and 4 bases had no gene match. Per the germline V gene, CDR1 is LNHDA and CDR2 is SQIVND (reference sequence). The CDR3 sequence: CASSPRLAGGTDTQYF. As DNA, the CDR3 is TGTGCCAGTAGTCCGAGACTAGCGGGAGGCACAGATACGCAGTATTTT.

The gene calls are TRBV27 and TRBJ1-2, with 7 bases aligning to TRBD1. Germline trimming cut 2 bases from V and 4 bases from J; bases unmatched to any gene: 4. The CDR3 sequence is 14 residues long. Germline V lookup: CDR1 MNHEY, CDR2 SMNVEV (reference sequence). The CDR3 protein is CASSLKGASYGYTF. CDR3 sequence (DNA): TGTGCCAGCAGTTTAAAGGGGGCTAGCTATGGCTACACCTTC.

The chain uses TRBV11-3 and TRBJ1-2; 7 bases are shared with TRBD1. Germline lookup yields CDR1 SGHNT and CDR2 YENEEA. Trimming removed 5 bases from V and 5 bases from J; junction bases left unmatched: 5. CDR3 length: 13 residues. The CDR3 DNA is TGTGCCAGCAGCACCGGGACAGATTATGGCTACACCTTC. Translation gives CASSTGTDYGYTF.

The V and J genes are TRBV6-1 and TRBJ1-1; 9 bases are a match to TRBD1. The CDR3 is made up of 17 amino acids. V lost 4 bases and J lost 6; bases outside the gene matches: 15. Germline CDR1 MNHNS, CDR2 SASEGT. CDR3 sequence (DNA): TGTGCCAGCAGTGCCTCTAACAGGGGGCAAATAATACCTGAAGCTTTCTTT. Protein sequence: CASSASNRGQIIPEAFF.

The chain links TRBV6-5 to TRBJ1-6; 7 bases are shared with TRBD1. The V gene end was trimmed by 0 bases and the J gene end by 7 bases; junction bases not matched to a gene: 3. There are 15 residues in the CDR3. Germline CDR1 reads MNHEY; CDR2 reads SVGAGI. Written as DNA, the CDR3 is TGTGCCAGCAGTTACTCGGCAGGGGGAAATTCACCCCTCCACTTT. Translation: CASSYSAGGNSPLHF.

This chain joins TRBV12-5 and TRBJ2-7; 11 bases are a match to TRBD1. From germline, CDR1 is LGHNT and CDR2 FRNRAP. The CDR3 consists of 16 residues. V was clipped by 0 bases and J by 6 bases; unmatched bases: 7. CDR3 amino acids: CASGLVLGTGGFEQYF. DNA of the CDR3: TGTGCTAGTGGTTTGGTACTTGGGACAGGGGGATTCGAGCAGTACTTC.

The CDR3 region is CASRTSYNEQFF. CDR3 DNA sequence: TGTGCCAGCAGGACATCCTACAATGAGCAGTTCTTC. The V and J genes are TRBV6-5 and TRBJ2-1; D remains unclear. The CDR3 has 12 amino acids. The ends were cut back, 6 bases at V and 1 base at J, with 4 bases in the middle. Per germline, CDR1 MNHEY and CDR2 SVGAGI.

This clone has just a few counts. This sequence joins TRBV18 and TRBJ1-1; no definite D call. Germline V gene data show CDR1 as KGHSH and CDR2 as LQKENI. The CDR3 totals 15 residues. With 1 base removed from V and 0 bases from J, the gap between germline ends came to 9 bases. Here the CDR3 reads CASSPLEQMNTEAFF. CDR3 coding DNA: TGTGCCAGCTCACCACTAGAACAGATGAACACTGAAGCTTTCTTT.

This clone was detected a few times. The chain couples TRBV5-1 to TRBJ1-2, with 8 bases aligning to TRBD1. Germline-derived CDR1 and CDR2 are SGHRS and YFSETQ. The V gene end was trimmed by 4 bases and the J gene end by 5 bases; junction bases not matched to a gene: 10. The CDR3 length is 15 residues. The CDR3 here is CASSLTTGGGYGYTF. DNA of the CDR3: TGCGCCAGCAGCCTCACTACAGGGGGTGGATATGGCTACACCTTC.

The J gene is TRBJ1-6, the V gene TRBV6-6; D may be TRBD1 (5 bases). Germline V gene lookup returns CDR1 MNHNY and CDR2 SVGAGI (reference sequence). The CDR3 is 16 residues long. V was cut by 5 bases and J by 8 bases, with 19 bases left in between. CDR3 DNA: TGTGCCAGCAGTGGCCGATTGCGGGGCGAAGATTCACCCCTCCACTTT. It is translated as CASSGRLRGEDSPLHF.

The chain has TRBV27 and TRBJ2-7; TRBD1 agrees at 8 bases. CDR3 length equals 13 residues. CDR1 and CDR2 from the germline V gene are MNHEY and SMNVEV (reference sequence). The trim removed 6 bases at V and 1 base at J, leaving 2 bases unmatched. In DNA, the CDR3 is TGTGCCAGCAGACGGACAGGGTCCTACGAGCAGTACTTC. It specifies CASRRTGSYEQYF.

Only one count was recorded for this clone. The CDR3 DNA follows: TGTGCCAGTAGTATAGAAACTAGCGGGGAATATTACACCGGGGAGCTGTTTTTT. Protein product: CASSIETSGEYYTGELFF. This chain links TRBV19 with TRBJ2-2; 10 positions match TRBD2. CDR1 and CDR2 (germline): LNHDA, SQIVND (reference sequence). The V and J ends lost 0 bases and 3 bases, in that order; junction bases with no gene match: 7. The CDR3 is 18 amino acids.

On this clone itself: Compared with germline, one end of the junction differs, possibly owing to a read error. The CDR3 nucleotides are TGTTCCAGCAGCTACTCCGACAGACCCAACTATGGCTACACCTTC. Translated: CSSSYSDRPNYGYTF. The rearrangement links TRBV7-9 to TRBJ1-2; tentative D call: TRBD1 (5 bases). Germline V CDR1 and CDR2: SEHNR, FQNEAQ (reference sequence). CDR3 size: 15 residues.

The chain couples TRBV28 to TRBJ2-7; D perhaps matches TRBD1 (5 bases). V lost 5 bases to trimming and J lost 0 bases, with 11 bases between them. Germline V lookup: CDR1 MDHEN, CDR2 SYDVKM. The CDR3 is 14 amino acids. CDR3 sequence: CASSPAQVSYEQYF. For the CDR3, the DNA is TGTGCCAGCAGTCCAGCACAGGTCTCCTACGAGCAGTACTTC.

The V and J genes are TRBV7-2 and TRBJ1-2; D possibly corresponds to TRBD1 (5 bases). Germline CDR1 and CDR2: SGHTA and FQGNSA. The ends were cut back, 2 bases at V and 0 bases at J, with 7 bases in the middle. CDR3 length equals 14 residues. CDR3 nucleotide sequence: TGTGCCAGCAGCTTACCGGGGGCTAACTATGGCTACACCTTC. It is translated as CASSLPGANYGYTF.

The gene calls are TRBV7-3 and TRBJ2-1; 7 nucleotides match TRBD2. V lost 1 base to trimming and J lost 2 bases; unmatched junction nucleotides: 2. The germline V gene has CDR1 SGHTA and CDR2 FQGTGA. The CDR3 is 15 amino acids. This chain's CDR3 is CASSLSGGPYNEQFF. DNA of the CDR3: TGTGCCAGCAGCTTAAGCGGGGGACCCTACAATGAGCAGTTCTTC.

The J gene is TRBJ1-5, the V gene TRBV19; 7 bases align to TRBD1. J lost 4 bases, V lost 5 bases, and 8 bases had no gene match. The CDR3 loop spans 15 amino acids. Germline-derived CDR1 and CDR2 are LNHDA and SQIVND (reference sequence). The CDR3 loop reads CASSVDRIGNQPQHF. The CDR3 DNA reads as TGTGCCAGTAGTGTGGACAGGATAGGGAATCAGCCCCAGCATTTT.

The chain is built from TRBV12-5 and TRBJ2-7; D gene ambiguous. The V gene lost 3 bases and the J gene lost 1 base, with 7 bases spanning the gap. Germline CDR1 LGHNT, CDR2 FRNRAP. CDR3 length equals 13 residues. The CDR3, as DNA: TGTGCTAGTGGTTTCGACTTTTCCTACGAGCAGTACTTC. It specifies CASGFDFSYEQYF.

This chain joins TRBV9 and TRBJ1-2; D unclear. The ends were cut back, 0 bases at V and 2 bases at J, with 14 bases in the middle. Germline V gene sequence: CDR1 SGDLS, CDR2 YYNGEE. The CDR3 extends over 16 amino acids. The CDR3 reads CASSVDFIEGNYGYTF. CDR3 DNA sequence: TGTGCCAGCAGCGTAGATTTCATAGAGGGCAACTATGGCTACACCTTC.

The gene calls are TRBV18 and TRBJ1-5; perhaps TRBD1 as D (6 bases). Trimming took off 5 bases at V and 4 bases at J, with 9 bases between the two ends. The CDR3 is 13 amino acids. Germline V CDR1 and CDR2: KGHSH, LQKENI. In DNA, the CDR3 is TGTGCCAGCTCAGAACAGGGTAATCAGCCCCAGCATTTT. This gives the protein CASSEQGNQPQHF.

V is TRBV5-1 and J is TRBJ1-6; the D is unclear. Looked up from germline, CDR1 is SGHRS and CDR2 is YFSETQ. The CDR3 is made up of 17 amino acids. The ends were cut back, 5 bases at V and 7 bases at J, with 22 bases in the middle. For the CDR3, the DNA is TGCGCCAGCAGAGATTTGGCCTGGACTGATTCAAATTCACCCCTCCACTTT. Its translation is CASRDLAWTDSNSPLHF.